These 5 T cell receptor beta chains came from one sample sequenced in a study of shared T cell receptors in the human thymus. Some clones are missing from TCRdb's copy, which holds only in-frame ones; the method was immunoSEQ multiplex PCR. The sample holds about 660,000 clones, roughly 90% seen once. These same records also appear under a second study, on human thymus T cells.

Sequenced material: thymocytes. These receptors all come from a boy younger than two with a congenital heart defect.

This clone is a singleton in its sample. The chain combines TRBV4-3 with TRBJ2-7, with 11 positions matching TRBD2. From germline, CDR1 is LGHNA and CDR2 YSLEER. V was clipped by 0 bases and J by 3 bases; unmatched bases: 1. CDR3 length: 15 residues. CDR3 coding DNA: TGCGCCAGCAGCCAAGACACTAGCGGGAGCTACGAGCAGTACTTC. Translating gives CASSQDTSGSYEQYF.

This clone has just a few counts. V gene TRBV4-3 combines with J gene TRBJ2-3; D is undetermined. Between the trimmed V and J ends, which lost 1 base and 3 bases, there was a span of 20 bases. CDR1 LGHNA and CDR2 YSLEER come from the germline V gene. There are 18 residues in the CDR3. CDR3 nucleotides: TGCGCCAGCAGCCAAGTAAGGCCAGACCTTGAGAGGACAGATACGCAGTATTTT. Its translation is CASSQVRPDLERTDTQYF.

V and J are TRBV5-1 and TRBJ2-5; 7 positions agree with TRBD1. The CDR3 runs 14 residues. The ends lost 3 bases at V and 5 bases at J; junction bases unmatched: 7. The germline gives CDR1 SGHRS, CDR2 YFSETQ. The CDR3 is CASSWKGGAETQYF. CDR3 coding DNA: TGCGCCAGCAGCTGGAAAGGGGGCGCGGAGACCCAGTACTTC.

The chain carries TRBV15 and TRBJ2-2; 9 nucleotides agree with TRBD2. The V segment lost 1 base and the J segment 2 bases; nucleotides outside the gene matches: 11. The CDR3 has 19 amino acids. CDR1 is LNHNV, CDR2 YYDKDF, per germline (reference sequence). The CDR3, as DNA: TGTGCCACCAGCAGAGGTGCGGGAGGGCCCCCTCTAAACACCGGGGAGCTGTTTTTT. It encodes CATSRGAGGPPLNTGELFF.

In this sample, this clone turned up once. CDR3 in DNA: TGCGCCAGCAGGAAGACTAGCGGCCTCCAAGAGACCCAGTACTTC. It codes for CASRKTSGLQETQYF. V and J are TRBV4-1 and TRBJ2-5; TRBD2 matches at 9 bases. The junction had 6 bases not matched to a gene; V was cut back by 6 bases and J by 1 base. CDR1 is MGHRA, CDR2 YSYEKL, per germline. This CDR3 spans 15 amino acids.